Listed below are T cell receptor beta chains from one sample, sequenced in a study of cytomegalovirus exposure and HLA in healthy donors. Profiled with immunoSEQ multiplex PCR; TCRdb holds only in-frame clones, not every one. The table lists some 130,000 clones, about 80% of them singletons. The specimen sequenced was PBMCs. These receptors originate from a man in his thirties or forties in good health and CMV-seropositive. Both conserved end residues are part of each CDR3. D genes are given only for firm matches. Expanded clones get a size class; other rows say once, few or many, or leave the size out.

J gene,clone size,D gene,V gene,CDR3 protein,CDR3 DNA
TRBJ2-3,NA,TRBD2,TRBV6-4,CASSASTSGGLTDTQYF,TGTGCCAGCAGTGCCTCGACTAGCGGGGGGTTGACAGATACGCAGTATTTT
TRBJ1-2,NA,NA,TRBV28,CASSYRVNYGYTF,TGTGCCAGCAGTTACAGGGTCAACTATGGCTACACCTTC
TRBJ1-5,NA,NA,TRBV6-4,CASSEEAGAQPQHF,TGTGCCAGCAGTGAGGAGGCGGGGGCTCAGCCCCAGCATTTT
TRBJ1-3,NA,NA,TRBV5-4,CASSSGFGNTIYF,TGTGCCAGCAGCTCAGGGTTTGGAAACACCATATATTTT
TRBJ2-1,many,NA,TRBV5-1,CASSLGLAEYNEQFF,TGCGCCAGCAGCTTGGGGCTAGCAGAGTACAATGAGCAGTTCTTC
TRBJ2-7,NA,NA,TRBV6-1,CASSEAQREQYF,TGTGCCAGCAGTGAAGCGCAGCGCGAGCAGTACTTC
TRBJ2-3,NA,TRBD2,TRBV30,CAWIGGGSADTQYF,TGTGCCTGGATCGGGGGAGGGAGCGCAGATACGCAGTATTTT
TRBJ2-3,NA,TRBD2,TRBV18,CASSPPSRGGRKDTQYF,TGTGCCAGCTCACCACCCTCCCGGGGGGGAAGGAAAGATACGCAGTATTTT
TRBJ2-2,NA,TRBD1,TRBV30,CAWSLGRDPGTGETGELFF,TGTGCCTGGAGTCTCGGAAGGGATCCCGGGACAGGGGAGACCGGGGAGCTGTTTTTT
TRBJ1-2,NA,TRBD1,TRBV9,CASSDRLNGQGAYGYTF,TGTGCCAGCAGCGACAGGTTAAACGGACAGGGGGCCTATGGCTACACCTTC
TRBJ2-7,NA,TRBD1,TRBV2,CASRLRTGIYEQYF,TGTGCCAGCAGGTTGCGGACAGGTATCTACGAGCAGTACTTC
TRBJ2-1,NA,TRBD2,TRBV5-6,CASRSWGLAGGHEQFF,TGTGCCAGCAGGAGCTGGGGACTAGCGGGGGGACATGAGCAGTTCTTC
TRBJ1-2,NA,TRBD1,TRBV6-5,CASSGQGRGYTF,TGTGCCAGCAGTGGACAGGGTAGGGGCTACACCTTC
TRBJ2-7,many,TRBD1,TRBV18,CASSPTGERYEQYF,TGTGCCAGCTCACCGACAGGGGAGAGATACGAGCAGTACTTC
TRBJ1-2,NA,NA,TRBV6-6,CASNEAVVGDGYTF,TGTGCCAGCAACGAGGCTGTGGTTGGTGATGGCTACACCTTC
TRBJ2-1,once,NA,TRBV27,CASSSGKTGGEQFF,TGTGCCAGCAGTTCCGGGAAAACTGGCGGTGAGCAGTTCTTC
TRBJ2-5,NA,NA,TRBV9,CASSVHGNQETQYF,TGTGCCAGCAGCGTACACGGGAACCAAGAGACCCAGTACTTC
TRBJ2-2,NA,NA,TRBV27,CASIRKANTGELFF,TGTGCCAGCATCAGGAAGGCGAACACCGGGGAGCTGTTTTTT
TRBJ2-7,NA,NA,TRBV6-5,CASSYSEGYEQYF,TGTGCCAGCAGTTACTCGGAGGGATACGAGCAGTACTTC
TRBJ2-7,NA,TRBD1,TRBV18,CASSPFRDSSYEQYF,TGTGCCAGCTCACCGTTCCGGGACAGCTCCTACGAGCAGTACTTC
TRBJ2-2,NA,TRBD2,TRBV10-3,CAISDWTSGRTGELFF,TGTGCCATCAGTGACTGGACTAGCGGGAGAACCGGGGAGCTGTTTTTT
TRBJ1-1,NA,NA,TRBV2,CASSEVVGGSGTEAFF,TGTGCCAGCAGTGAAGTAGTGGGGGGGTCGGGCACTGAAGCTTTCTTT
TRBJ1-1,NA,TRBD1,TRBV7-9,CASSRQGFTEAFF,TGTGCCAGCAGTAGACAGGGCTTCACTGAAGCTTTCTTT
TRBJ1-5,once,NA,TRBV10-3,CAISELSQPQHF,TGTGCCATCAGTGAGTTGAGCCAGCCCCAGCATTTT
TRBJ2-5,NA,TRBD2,TRBV30,CAWSVLRTSGTQETQYF,TGTGCCTGGAGTGTACTTCGGACTAGCGGTACTCAAGAGACCCAGTACTTC
TRBJ1-4,NA,TRBD1,TRBV12-5,CASGLGQGMEKLFF,TGTGCTAGTGGTTTGGGACAGGGGATGGAAAAACTGTTTTTT
TRBJ2-5,NA,TRBD1,TRBV7-2,CASSTYRGPWETQYF,TGTGCCAGCAGCACATACAGGGGTCCGTGGGAGACCCAGTACTTC
TRBJ1-2,once,NA,TRBV9,CASSVGGETNYGYTF,TGTGCCAGCAGCGTAGGAGGAGAAACCAACTATGGCTACACCTTC
TRBJ1-5,NA,NA,TRBV9,CASSATGQIFSNQPQHF,TGTGCCAGCAGCGCCACTGGACAGATATTTAGCAATCAGCCCCAGCATTTT
TRBJ2-6,NA,NA,TRBV5-4,CASSFPGGLRIGANVLTF,TGTGCCAGCAGCTTCCCCGGGGGGCTCCGGATTGGGGCCAACGTCCTGACTTTC
TRBJ1-4,few,TRBD1,TRBV4-3,CASSQDFGTGGGNEKLFF,TGCGCCAGCAGCCAAGATTTCGGGACAGGGGGCGGGAATGAAAAACTGTTTTTT
TRBJ2-1,NA,NA,TRBV9,CASSVVGSGSYNEQFF,TGTGCCAGCAGCGTAGTGGGTAGCGGCTCCTACAATGAGCAGTTCTTC
TRBJ2-7,NA,NA,TRBV4-1,CASKPQDRDYEQYF,TGCGCCAGCAAACCCCAGGACAGAGACTACGAGCAGTACTTC
TRBJ1-4,NA,NA,TRBV6-5,CASSPRATNEKLFF,TGTGCCAGCAGCCCCAGGGCTACTAATGAAAAACTGTTTTTT
TRBJ1-4,NA,TRBD1,TRBV25-1,CASSELKGADEKLFF,TGTGCCAGCAGTGAACTAAAGGGGGCGGATGAAAAACTGTTTTTT
TRBJ2-5,once,TRBD1,TRBV5-8,CASSSRTGGRLETQYF,TGTGCCAGCAGCTCGCGGACAGGGGGCAGGTTAGAGACCCAGTACTTC
TRBJ2-7,NA,TRBD1,TRBV27,CASSWGTGAVYEQYF,TGTGCCAGCAGTTGGGGGACAGGGGCGGTCTACGAGCAGTACTTC
TRBJ1-3,few,TRBD1,TRBV14,CAELGTGGEAGNTIYF,TGTGCCGAGTTGGGGACAGGGGGTGAAGCTGGAAACACCATATATTTT
TRBJ1-5,NA,TRBD1,TRBV29-1,CSVGTVDGNQPQHF,TGCAGCGTCGGGACAGTAGATGGCAATCAGCCCCAGCATTTT
TRBJ2-7,NA,NA,TRBV6-5,CASSQSYEQYF,TGTGCCAGCAGTCAATCATACGAGCAGTACTTC
TRBJ2-7,NA,TRBD2,TRBV19,CASSIGLAGGITVREQYF,TGTGCCAGTAGTATCGGACTAGCGGGAGGGATAACCGTTCGGGAGCAGTACTTC
TRBJ2-5,NA,TRBD2,TRBV6-1,CASRFTAGGETQYF,TGTGCCAGCAGGTTTACGGCGGGGGGTGAGACCCAGTACTTC
TRBJ2-1,NA,TRBD2,TRBV6-5,CASSPSGGNEQFF,TGTGCCAGCAGTCCTAGCGGGGGAAATGAGCAGTTCTTC
TRBJ2-3,NA,TRBD2,TRBV7-2,CASSLRLAGPSTDTQYF,TGTGCCAGCAGCTTAAGACTAGCGGGGCCTAGCACAGATACGCAGTATTTT
TRBJ1-2,NA,NA,TRBV2,CASSGIGSLYGYTF,TGTGCCAGCAGTGGCATCGGTTCCCTCTATGGCTACACCTTC
TRBJ1-1,NA,TRBD1,TRBV6-6,CASSYESVGQGEAFF,TGTGCCAGCAGTTACGAGTCCGTTGGACAGGGGGAAGCTTTCTTT